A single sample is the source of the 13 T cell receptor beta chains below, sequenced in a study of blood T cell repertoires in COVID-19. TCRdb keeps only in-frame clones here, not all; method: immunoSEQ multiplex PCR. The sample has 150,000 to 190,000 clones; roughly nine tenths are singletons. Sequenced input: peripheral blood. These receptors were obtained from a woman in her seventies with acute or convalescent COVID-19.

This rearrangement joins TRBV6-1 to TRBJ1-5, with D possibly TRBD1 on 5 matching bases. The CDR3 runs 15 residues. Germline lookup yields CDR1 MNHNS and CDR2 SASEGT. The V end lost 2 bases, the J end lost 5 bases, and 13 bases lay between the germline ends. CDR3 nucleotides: TGTGCCAGCAGTGAACGCAGGGCGGGGGATCAGCCCCAGCATTTT. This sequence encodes CASSERRAGDQPQHF.

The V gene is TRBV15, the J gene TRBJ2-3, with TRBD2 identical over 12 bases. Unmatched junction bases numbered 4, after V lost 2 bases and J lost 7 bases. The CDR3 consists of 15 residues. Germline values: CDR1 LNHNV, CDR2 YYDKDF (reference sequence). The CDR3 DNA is TGTGCCACCAGCAGATTGACTAGCGGGGGAAATACGCAGTATTTT. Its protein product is CATSRLTSGGNTQYF.

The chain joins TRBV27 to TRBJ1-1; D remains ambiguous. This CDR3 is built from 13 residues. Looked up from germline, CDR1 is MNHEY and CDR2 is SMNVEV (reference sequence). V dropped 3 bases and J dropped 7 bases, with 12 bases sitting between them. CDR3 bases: TGTGCCAGCAGTTTCCGGGGAGTTGGTGAAGCTTTCTTT. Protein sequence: CASSFRGVGEAFF.

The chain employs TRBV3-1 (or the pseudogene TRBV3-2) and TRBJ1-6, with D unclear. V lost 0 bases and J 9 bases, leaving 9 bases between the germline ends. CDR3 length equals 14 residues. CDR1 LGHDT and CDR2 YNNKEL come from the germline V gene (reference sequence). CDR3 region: CASSQDLRGSPLHF. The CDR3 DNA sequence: TGTGCCAGCAGCCAAGATCTCCGGGGTTCACCCCTCCACTTT.

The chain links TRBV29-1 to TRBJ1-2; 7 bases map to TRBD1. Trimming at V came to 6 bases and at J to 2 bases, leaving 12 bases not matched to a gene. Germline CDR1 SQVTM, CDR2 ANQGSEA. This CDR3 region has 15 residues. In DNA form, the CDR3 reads TGCAGCGTCACTACTGGGACAGCCGCCAACTATGGCTACACCTTC. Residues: CSVTTGTAANYGYTF.

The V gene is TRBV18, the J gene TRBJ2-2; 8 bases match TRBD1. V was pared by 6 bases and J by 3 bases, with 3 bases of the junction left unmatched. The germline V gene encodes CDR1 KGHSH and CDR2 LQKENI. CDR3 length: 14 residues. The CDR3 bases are TGTGCCAGCTCGCTACAGGGGGACACCGGGGAGCTGTTTTTT. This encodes CASSLQGDTGELFF.

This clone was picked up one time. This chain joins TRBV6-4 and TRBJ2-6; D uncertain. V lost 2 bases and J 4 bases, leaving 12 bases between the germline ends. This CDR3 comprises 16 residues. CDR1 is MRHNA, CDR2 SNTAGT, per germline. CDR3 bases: TGTGCCAGCAGTGACCTCGCCGGGTCCGGGGCCAACGTCCTGACTTTC. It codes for CASSDLAGSGANVLTF.

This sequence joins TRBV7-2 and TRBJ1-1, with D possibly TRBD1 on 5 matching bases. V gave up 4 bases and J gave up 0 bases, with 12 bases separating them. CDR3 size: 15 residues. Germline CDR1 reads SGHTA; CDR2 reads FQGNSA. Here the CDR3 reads CASSSFGGVNTEAFF. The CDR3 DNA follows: TGTGCCAGCAGCTCCTTTGGAGGGGTGAACACTGAAGCTTTCTTT.

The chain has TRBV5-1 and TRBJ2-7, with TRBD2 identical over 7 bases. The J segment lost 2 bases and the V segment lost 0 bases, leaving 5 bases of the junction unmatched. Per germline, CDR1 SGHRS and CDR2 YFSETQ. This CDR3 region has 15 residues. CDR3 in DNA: TGCGCCAGCAGCTTGGACGGGGGGATCCCCTACGAGCAGTACTTC. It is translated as CASSLDGGIPYEQYF.

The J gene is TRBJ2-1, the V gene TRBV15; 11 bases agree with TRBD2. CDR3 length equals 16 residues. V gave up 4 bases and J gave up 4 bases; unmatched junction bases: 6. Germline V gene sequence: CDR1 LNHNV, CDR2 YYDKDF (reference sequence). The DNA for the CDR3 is TGTGCCACCAGCAAGGTAGCGGGGGGGCGTTACAATGAGCAGTTCTTC. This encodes CATSKVAGGRYNEQFF.

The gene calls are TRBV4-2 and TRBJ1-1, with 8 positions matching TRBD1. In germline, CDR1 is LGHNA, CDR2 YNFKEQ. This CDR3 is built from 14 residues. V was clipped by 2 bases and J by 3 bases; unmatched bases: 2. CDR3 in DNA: TGTGCCAGCAGCCAACAGGACAGGGACACTGAAGCTTTCTTT. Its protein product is CASSQQDRDTEAFF.

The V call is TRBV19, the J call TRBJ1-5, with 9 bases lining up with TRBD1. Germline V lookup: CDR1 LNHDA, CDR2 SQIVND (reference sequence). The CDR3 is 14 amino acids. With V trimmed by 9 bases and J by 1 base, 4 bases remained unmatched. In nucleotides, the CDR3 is TGTGCCAGCAGGGACAGGGCAAGCAATCAGCCCCAGCATTTT. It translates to CASRDRASNQPQHF.

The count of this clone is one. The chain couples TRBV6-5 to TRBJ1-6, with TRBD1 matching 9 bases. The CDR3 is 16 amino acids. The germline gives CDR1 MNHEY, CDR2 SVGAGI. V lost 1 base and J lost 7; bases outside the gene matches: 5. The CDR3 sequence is CASSYFTGTGNSPLHF. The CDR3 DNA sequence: TGTGCCAGCAGTTACTTTACCGGGACAGGGAATTCACCCCTCCACTTT.